These 21 T cell receptor beta chains share one sample of origin, sequenced in a study of human T cells and chemical hapten exposure. Stated time point: pre-sensitization, week 0. Treatment reported: therapeutic diphenylcyclopropenone sensitization with weekly scalp DPC. Each CDR3 protein gets one entry after TCRdb re-called the RACE reads with MiXCR. This table has tens of thousands of distinct CDR3 sequences, around 10% appearing once. The material sequenced was whole blood, taken in connection with sensitization to the hapten diphenylcyclopropenone (DPC). The receptor set was obtained from a woman between 40 and 55 years old with alopecia areata. Some clones in this sample may be carry-over from other donors' samples.

This clonotype was counted at least ten times. This chain joins TRBV3-1 and TRBJ2-5, with D perhaps assigned TRBD1 or TRBD2 (5 bases each). The V gene's germline CDR1 is LGHDT and CDR2 YNNKEL (reference sequence). Deletions cut 1 base from V and 4 bases from J, with 7 bases between. There are 13 residues in the CDR3. The CDR3 region is CASSQGGPETQYF. As DNA, the CDR3 is TGTGCCAGCAGCCAAGGGGGACCAGAGACCCAGTACTTC.

There are a few counts of this clonotype. The J gene is TRBJ1-3, the V gene TRBV7-9, with D hard to call. This CDR3 has 17 residues. V gave up 6 bases and J gave up 0 bases, with 18 bases separating them. Germline V lookup: CDR1 SEHNR, CDR2 FQNEAQ (reference sequence). The CDR3 DNA is TGTGCCAGCAGGCCATGGTCCGGTGATCACTCTGGAAACACCATATATTTT. As protein: CASRPWSGDHSGNTIYF.

This clonotype was counted a few times. The chain recombines TRBV6-2 or TRBV6-3 with TRBJ1-2, with TRBD1 as a possible D gene (5 bases). Germline assignment: CDR1 MNHEY and CDR2 SVGEGT. This CDR3 spans 12 amino acids. Trimming took off 9 bases at V and 4 bases at J, with 12 bases between the two ends. CDR3 protein: CASWDRLYGYTF. DNA of the CDR3: TGTGCCAGTTGGGACCGTCTCTATGGCTACACCTTC.

In its sample, this clonotype was seen a few times. The chain links TRBV12-5 to TRBJ2-1; no definite D call. V was clipped by 2 bases and J by 7 bases, with 9 bases between them. The germline V gene encodes CDR1 LGHNT and CDR2 FRNRAP. This CDR3 is built from 13 residues. The CDR3 protein is CASGLTAGNEQFF. The CDR3 DNA is TGTGCTAGTGGTTTGACTGCCGGGAATGAGCAGTTCTTC.

There are many counts of this clonotype. The chain carries TRBV5-1 and TRBJ2-7; D may be TRBD2 (5 bases). The V end lost 4 bases, the J end lost 2 bases, and 13 bases lay between the germline ends. Germline CDR1 SGHRS, CDR2 YFSETQ. There are 14 residues in the CDR3. As DNA, the CDR3 is TGCGCCAGCAGCCCCGGACTGTCCCCCTACGAGCAGTACTTC. This encodes CASSPGLSPYEQYF.

This clonotype occurred a few times. The J gene is TRBJ2-3, the V gene TRBV7-2; 11 bases are shared with TRBD2. This CDR3 contains 17 residues. In germline, CDR1 is SGHTA, CDR2 FQGNSA. J was trimmed by 4 bases and V by 4 bases; bases with no gene match: 10. The CDR3 loop is CASSSRRLAGRADTQYF. The CDR3 DNA reads TGTGCCAGCAGCTCCCGCCGACTAGCGGGGCGGGCAGATACGCAGTATTTT. The full variable domain, rest sourced from reference TRBV7-2 and TRBJ2-3, is GAGVSQSPSNKVTEKGKDVELRCDPISGHTALYWYRQSLGQGLEFLIYFQGNSAPDKSGLPSDRFSAERTGGSVSTLTIQRTQQEDSAVYLCASSSRRLAGRADTQYFGPGTRLTVL.

This clonotype was observed at least ten times. The chain joins TRBV4-1 to TRBJ1-4; 9 bases are a match to TRBD1. The CDR3 has 16 residues. Germline CDR1 MGHRA, CDR2 YSYEKL. Losses at the gene ends were 4 bases for V and 8 bases for J; bases not matched to a gene: 11. The CDR3 region has the DNA TGCGCCAGCAGCCCTAATACTCGGGACAGGGACGAAAAACTGTTTTTT. Residues: CASSPNTRDRDEKLFF.

This clonotype was found many times. The gene calls are TRBV20-1 and TRBJ1-5; possibly TRBD1 for D (6 bases). V was pared by 3 bases and J by 6 bases, with 18 bases between. Germline-derived CDR1 and CDR2 are DFQATT and SNEGSKA (reference sequence). The CDR3 consists of 15 residues. CDR3 bases: TGCAGTGCTAGGGGAGAGCAGGGGATTAGTCAGCCCCAGCATTTT. It translates to CSARGEQGISQPQHF.

V is TRBV7-9 and J is TRBJ2-7; 9 bases align to TRBD1. Germline CDR1 reads SEHNR; CDR2 reads FQNEAQ (reference sequence). The V gene end was trimmed by 4 bases and the J gene end by 2 bases; junction bases not matched to a gene: 18. CDR3 size: 19 residues. The CDR3 DNA reads as TGTGCCAGCAGCTCACCGTTGACAGGGGGGGAGAACGTGGCCTACGAGCAGTACTTC. Translation: CASSSPLTGGENVAYEQYF.

There are many counts of this clonotype. In DNA form, the CDR3 reads TGCAGCGTTGAACTCCAGGACGCGAACACCGGGGAGCTGTTTTTT. This sequence encodes CSVELQDANTGELFF. J is TRBJ2-2 and V is TRBV29-1, with unresolved D. V was shortened by 2 bases and J by 0 bases, with 10 bases between the two germline ends. The CDR3 contains 15 residues. The V gene's germline CDR1 is SQVTM and CDR2 ANQGSEA.

V and J are TRBV20-1 and TRBJ2-1, with 7 nucleotides matching TRBD1. CDR3 length equals 15 residues. The J segment lost 1 base and the V segment lost 1 base, leaving 4 bases of the junction unmatched. Germline CDR1 and CDR2: DFQATT and SNEGSKA (reference sequence). This CDR3 is CSARGPGQSYNEQFF. Written as DNA, the CDR3 is TGCAGTGCTAGAGGCCCGGGACAGTCCTACAATGAGCAGTTCTTC.

The rearrangement uses TRBV7-8 and TRBJ2-3, with D hard to call. Trimming cost V 5 bases and J 5 bases, with 11 bases left between them. The CDR3 runs to 13 residues. Germline V gene lookup returns CDR1 SGHVS and CDR2 FQNEAQ. CDR3 DNA: TGTGCCAGCAGCCCCGCGCTCCTAGATACGCAGTATTTT. It yields the protein CASSPALLDTQYF.

The chain recombines TRBV28 with TRBJ2-5; D is unclear. CDR3 length: 13 amino acids. Germline V CDR1 and CDR2: MDHEN, SYDVKM. The ends were cut back, 7 bases at V and 5 bases at J, with 14 bases in the middle. The CDR3 nucleotides read TGTGCCAGCACCCTCTCAGATGGGGAGACCCAGTACTTC. Translating gives CASTLSDGETQYF.

This clonotype was seen many times. This chain connects TRBV4-2 to TRBJ1-6; no firm D call. The V gene lost 4 bases and the J gene lost 0 bases, with 13 bases spanning the gap. The CDR3 totals 17 residues. Germline V CDR1 and CDR2: LGHNA, YNFKEQ. CDR3: CASSRFPGSSYNSPLHF. The CDR3, as DNA: TGTGCCAGCAGCCGGTTCCCGGGGAGCTCCTATAATTCACCCCTCCACTTT.

As to this clonotype: With a much larger clone just one base away, this may be a read error. This chain joins TRBV7-9 and TRBJ2-2, with D possibly matching TRBD2 (5 bases). The germline V and J ends were trimmed by 5 bases and 4 bases, with 23 bases remaining between them. Germline lookup yields CDR1 SEHNR and CDR2 FQNEAQ (reference sequence). The CDR3 is 18 residues long. In DNA, the CDR3 is TGTGCCAGCAGCCCACTAGTGTGGGCCACAATGGGCACCGGGGAGCTGTTTTTT. As protein: CASSPLVWATMGTGELFF.

The genes are TRBV7-2 and TRBJ2-3, with D possibly being TRBD2 (6 bases). The V end lost 7 bases, the J end lost 0 bases, and 14 bases lay between the germline ends. The CDR3 has 15 residues. Germline lookup yields CDR1 SGHTA and CDR2 FQGNSA. CDR3 in amino acids: CASTPGGASTDTQYF. The CDR3 nucleotides read TGTGCCAGCACCCCAGGAGGGGCGAGCACAGATACGCAGTATTTT.

This clonotype turned up a few times. The rearrangement uses TRBV6-1 and TRBJ2-2; perhaps D is TRBD1 or TRBD2 (5 bases each). The CDR3 extends over 14 amino acids. Trimming stripped 4 bases from V and 3 bases from J, with 9 bases between. The germline V gene encodes CDR1 MNHNS and CDR2 SASEGT. The CDR3: CASSVRGDTGELFF. In DNA, the CDR3 is TGTGCCAGCAGTGTACGAGGGGACACCGGGGAGCTGTTTTTT.

The gene calls are TRBV7-9 and TRBJ2-1; D remains ambiguous. The germline CDR1 and CDR2 sequences are SEHNR and FQNEAQ (reference sequence). CDR3 size: 14 residues. Trimming removed 8 bases at V and 8 bases at J, with 19 bases between. This CDR3 reads CASLASSSYDEQFF. CDR3 coding DNA: TGTGCCAGCCTGGCTAGTAGTTCGTACGATGAGCAGTTCTTC. The full variable domain, rest sourced from reference TRBV7-9 and TRBJ2-1, is DTGVSQNPRHKITKRGQNVTFRCDPISEHNRLYWYRQTLGQGPEFLTYFQNEAQLEKSRLLSDRFSAERPKGSFSTLEIQRTEQGDSAMYLCASLASSSYDEQFFGPGTRLTVL.

This clonotype has only a few counts. The gene calls are TRBV6-5 and TRBJ1-2; D is undetermined. Germline V gene lookup returns CDR1 MNHEY and CDR2 SVGAGI. The CDR3 runs to 11 residues. The ends were cut back, 5 bases at V and 8 bases at J, with 9 bases in the middle. The CDR3 DNA sequence: TGTGCCAGCAGTAAACCCTGCGGCTACACCTTC. This translates into CASSKPCGYTF.

This clonotype was observed a handful of times. The rearrangement joins TRBV7-9 to TRBJ2-7, with D maybe TRBD1 (6 bases). The germline CDR1 and CDR2 sequences are SEHNR and FQNEAQ (reference sequence). This CDR3 has 12 residues. Deletions cut 4 bases from V and 5 bases from J, with 9 bases between. CDR3 DNA: TGTGCCAGCAGCTCGTCAGGGGACGAGCAGTACTTC. Its translation is CASSSSGDEQYF.

This clonotype was seen a few times. This chain joins TRBV6-1 and TRBJ2-1; 8 bases are a match to TRBD1. The CDR3 is 15 residues long. Germline trimming cut 8 bases from V and 0 bases from J; bases unmatched to any gene: 6. The V gene's germline CDR1 is MNHNS and CDR2 SASEGT. DNA of the CDR3: TGTGCCAGCGGGGAAGACAGGGGCTCCTACAATGAGCAGTTCTTC. It translates to CASGEDRGSYNEQFF.